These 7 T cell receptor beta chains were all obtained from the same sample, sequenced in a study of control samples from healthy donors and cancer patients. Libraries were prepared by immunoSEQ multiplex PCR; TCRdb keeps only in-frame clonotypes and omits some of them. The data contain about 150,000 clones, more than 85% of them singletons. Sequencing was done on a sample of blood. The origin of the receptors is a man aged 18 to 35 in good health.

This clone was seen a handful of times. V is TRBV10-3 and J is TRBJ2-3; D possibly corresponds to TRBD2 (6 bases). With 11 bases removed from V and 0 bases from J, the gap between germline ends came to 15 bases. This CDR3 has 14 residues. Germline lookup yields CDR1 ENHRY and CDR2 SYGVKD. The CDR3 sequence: CAASSSVSTDTQYF. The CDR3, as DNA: TGTGCCGCAAGTTCTAGCGTCAGCACAGATACGCAGTATTTT.

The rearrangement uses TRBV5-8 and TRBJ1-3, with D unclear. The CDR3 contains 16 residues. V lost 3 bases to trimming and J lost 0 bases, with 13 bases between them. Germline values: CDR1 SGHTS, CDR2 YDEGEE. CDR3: CASSSQTLSSGNTIYF. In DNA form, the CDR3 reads TGTGCCAGCAGCTCACAGACACTCTCCTCTGGAAACACCATATATTTT. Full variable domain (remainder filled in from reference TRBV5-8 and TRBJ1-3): EAGVTQSPTHLIKTRGQQATLRCSPISGHTSVYWYQQALGLGLQFLLWYDEGEERNRGNFPPRFSGRQFPNYSSELNVNALELEDSALYLCASSSQTLSSGNTIYFGEGSWLTVV.

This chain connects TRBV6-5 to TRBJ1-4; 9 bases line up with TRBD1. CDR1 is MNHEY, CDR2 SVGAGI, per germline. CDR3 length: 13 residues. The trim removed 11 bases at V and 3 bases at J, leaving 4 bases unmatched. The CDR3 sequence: CAGTGTANEKLFF. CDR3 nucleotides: TGTGCCGGGACAGGGACAGCTAATGAAAAACTGTTTTTT.

The CDR3 coding sequence is TGTGCCAGCAGCTTGGAGGGACAGGGACTCGATACGCAGTATTTT. Protein sequence: CASSLEGQGLDTQYF. This chain uses TRBV5-8 with TRBJ2-3; 9 positions match TRBD1. Germline V gives CDR1 SGHTS, CDR2 YDEGEE. The CDR3 length is 15 residues. V lost 0 bases to trimming and J lost 6 bases; unmatched junction nucleotides: 5. Supplemented by reference TRBV5-8 and TRBJ2-3, the full variable domain reads EAGVTQSPTHLIKTRGQQATLRCSPISGHTSVYWYQQALGLGLQFLLWYDEGEERNRGNFPPRFSGRQFPNYSSELNVNALELEDSALYLCASSLEGQGLDTQYFGPGTRLTVL.

Written as DNA, the CDR3 is TGTGCCATCCACATCGGACTAGCGGGAATGTCCTACAATGAGCAGTTCTTC. Protein sequence: CAIHIGLAGMSYNEQFF. The chain has TRBV6-4 and TRBJ2-1; 12 bases are a match to TRBD2. The V segment lost 10 bases and the J segment 1 base; nucleotides outside the gene matches: 11. This CDR3 is built from 17 residues. The V gene's germline CDR1 is MRHNA and CDR2 SNTAGT.

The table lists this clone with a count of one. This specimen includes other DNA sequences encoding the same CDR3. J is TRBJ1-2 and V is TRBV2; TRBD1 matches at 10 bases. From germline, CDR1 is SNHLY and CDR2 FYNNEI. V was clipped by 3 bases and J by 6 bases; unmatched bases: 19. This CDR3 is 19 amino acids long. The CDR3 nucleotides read TGTGCCAGCAGTGATGGAGCGGGGGGGCGACAGGGGGCGCGAAATGGCTACACCTTC. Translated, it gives CASSDGAGGRQGARNGYTF.

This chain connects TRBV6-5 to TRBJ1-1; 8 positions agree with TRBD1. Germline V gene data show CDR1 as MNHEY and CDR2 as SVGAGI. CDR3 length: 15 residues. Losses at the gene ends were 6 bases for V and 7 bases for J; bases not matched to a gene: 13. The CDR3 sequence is CASRRDRRKLFEAFF. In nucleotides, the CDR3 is TGTGCCAGCAGGCGGGACAGGAGAAAACTATTTGAAGCTTTCTTT.